This TCR beta chain appears in the sequencing data of a study of T cells in Graves' hyperthyroidism and ophthalmopathy. Reasons for excluding patients were uncontrolled infection, other autoimmune disease, pregnancy or lactation. Amplification of TCR beta CDR3 regions was performed using RNA transcripts as template. HTBI primers drove first-round RT-PCR of the TCR CDR3. TCRdb reprocessed the multiplex PCR reads via MiXCR and lists one record per CDR3 protein. Of over 200,000 distinct CDR3 sequences detected, roughly 15% appear once; the ten largest clones hold 13%. This clonotype was observed at least ten times. Its specificity is not known. Study findings and constraints: Ophthalmopathy, as predicted by the model, came a median around 6 months after the prediction.

J was trimmed by 2 bases and V by 4 bases; bases with no gene match: 4. The CDR3 length is 15 residues. The germline V gene has CDR1 MNHEY and CDR2 SMNVEV (reference sequence). The sequenced sample was blood. V usage is TRBV27 and J usage is TRBJ2-1; 8 bases fit TRBD1. The sequence came from a woman aged 40 to 55 with Graves' hyperthyroidism that later progressed to Graves' ophthalmopathy. CDR3 residues: CASSSGQGPYNEQFF. CDR3 in DNA: TGTGCCAGCAGTTCAGGACAGGGCCCCTACAATGAGCAGTTCTTC.